The source of this T cell receptor (beta chain) is a study of blood T cell repertoires in COVID-19. Across the whole study: From the United States, Italy and Spain came samples of acute and convalescent COVID-19. T cells, B-cell-depleted T cells, or PBMCs supplied cDNA or gDNA.

Libraries were prepared by immunoSEQ multiplex PCR; TCRdb keeps only in-frame clonotypes and omits some of them. Among about 180,000 clones listed, about 82% were seen once. Participants spanned ages about 18 to 90 years and resided in roughly 26 US areas. The V end lost 4 bases, the J end lost 8 bases, and 13 bases lay between the germline ends. This CDR3 is 12 amino acids long. Germline CDR1 SGHRS, CDR2 YFSETQ. This receptor was identified in a woman in her thirties who had recovered from COVID-19. V is TRBV5-1 and J is TRBJ2-7; D is perhaps TRBD1 (6 bases). Sequenced material: PBMCs or T cells enriched from blood (not recorded which). The CDR3 DNA reads TGCGCCAGCAGCCCGGACCAGGGGAAGCAGTACTTC. Translating gives CASSPDQGKQYF. The whole variable domain, remainder taken from reference TRBV5-1 and TRBJ2-7, is KAGVTQTPRYLIKTRGQQVTLSCSPISGHRSVSWYQQTPGQGLQFLFEYFSETQRNKGNFPGRFSGRQFSNSRSEMNVSTLELGDSALYLCASSPDQGKQYFGPGTRLTVT.